The clone carrying this T cell receptor beta chain was counted only a few times. The antigen remains undetermined. This sample was taken from a study of CD8+ T cells in alopecia areata. Germline V CDR1 and CDR2: SGHRS, YFSETQ. CDR3 length equals 13 residues. Trimming left V 4 bases short and J 2 bases short, with 10 bases between. It was cDNA, reverse transcribed from extracted RNA, that served as the sequencing template. The method was immunoSEQ multiplex PCR; TCRdb's version includes in-frame clones alone and lacks a portion of them. The data contain about 120,000 clones, less than 80% of them singletons. General study points: Scalp data also include sequences from resident alphabeta T cells of normal skin. Clonality in lesional scalp, especially alopecia totalis/universalis, exceeded that of normal scalp.

Sorting from PBMCs produced CD4+ and CD8+ T cells. This sequence joins TRBV5-1 and TRBJ2-7; D possibly corresponds to TRBD2 (7 bases). The origin of this receptor is a human donor in good health. Sequencing was carried out using CD4+ T cells sorted from blood. CDR3 protein: CASSRGGPYEQYF. For the CDR3, the DNA is TGCGCCAGCAGCCGCGGGGGCCCCTACGAGCAGTACTTC.